The entry below gives a single T cell receptor (beta chain) sequence along with its context. Antigen: not known. The CDR3 length is 13 residues. Trimming shortened V by 6 bases and J by 3 bases, and 11 bases separated the two germline ends. Germline V gene sequence: CDR1 MRHNA, CDR2 SNTAGT. The source of the sample is a study of blood T cells in healthy people across ages. The study's findings and limits: Relative to aged donors, long-lived donors carried more naive CD4+ cells and displayed higher diversity.

It was with a sample-barcoded 5' primer and a J-beta primer mix that a second PCR of about 7 to 12 cycles was run. The authors tagged each cDNA molecule using a template-switch adaptor with 12 random nucleotides. MiXCR, run by TCRdb on the 5' RACE reads, gives a single entry per CDR3 protein. The data hold about 970,000 distinct CDR3 sequences, with roughly 47% observed a single time. The people who gave samples were healthy Caucasians from Russia, aged about 6 to 95. The receptor's source is an older woman in good health. V gene TRBV6-4 combines with J gene TRBJ1-1; tentatively, D is TRBD1 (5 bases). Sequencing was carried out using blood. The CDR3 is CASREGTYTEAFF. The DNA of the CDR3 is TGTGCCAGCAGAGAAGGGACGTACACTGAAGCTTTCTTT.